Each of the 10 T cell receptor beta chains below was sequenced from the same sample in a study of cytomegalovirus exposure and HLA in healthy donors. PCR involved 60 Vbeta and 13 Jbeta primers. This table comes from immunoSEQ multiplex PCR, and its TCRdb copy is limited to in-frame clones, with some not included. The sample includes some 110,000 clones, 75% of them seen just once. The material sequenced was PBMCs. The receptors stem from a middle-aged man in good health and CMV-seronegative.

The chain employs TRBV2 and TRBJ1-2; D perhaps matches TRBD1 (6 bases). This CDR3 has 15 amino acids. V was clipped by 4 bases and J by 4 bases, with 16 bases between them. From germline, CDR1 is SNHLY and CDR2 FYNNEI. CDR3 loop: CASSGDIGALYGYTF. The DNA for the CDR3 is TGTGCCAGCAGTGGGGACATTGGTGCCCTCTATGGCTACACCTTC.

This clone showed up just once. The J gene is TRBJ2-2, the V gene TRBV11-2; 8 bases agree with TRBD2. The trim removed 7 bases at V and 5 bases at J, leaving 12 bases unmatched. The germline V gene encodes CDR1 SGHAT and CDR2 FQNNGV. The CDR3 loop spans 16 amino acids. Written as DNA, the CDR3 is TGTGCCAGCACCGGGGGGGCGCTGGTTTTGACCGGGGAGCTGTTTTTT. It yields the protein CASTGGALVLTGELFF.

The chain uses TRBV7-2 and TRBJ1-1; D remains ambiguous. Germline CDR1 and CDR2: SGHTA and FQGNSA. The CDR3 is made up of 15 amino acids. The ends were cut back, 6 bases at V and 5 bases at J, with 19 bases in the middle. The CDR3 region is CASRPVGGRNTEAFF. The CDR3 DNA sequence: TGTGCCAGCAGACCCGTGGGAGGGAGAAATACTGAAGCTTTCTTT.

The chain couples TRBV5-1 to TRBJ2-5; 9 bases match TRBD1. The germline V gene encodes CDR1 SGHRS and CDR2 YFSETQ. Trimming at V came to 0 bases and at J to 1 base, leaving 4 bases not matched to a gene. CDR3 length equals 16 residues. The CDR3 DNA reads TGCGCCAGCAGCTTGGACAGGGGGCCCAGCCAAGAGACCCAGTACTTC. Translation: CASSLDRGPSQETQYF.

The chain links TRBV5-4 to TRBJ2-1; D unresolved. Per germline, CDR1 SGHNT and CDR2 YYREEE (reference sequence). The V end lost 0 bases, the J end lost 0 bases, and 10 bases lay between the germline ends. The CDR3 is 16 residues long. CDR3 nucleotide sequence: TGTGCCAGCAGCTTGGACGTATTGAGCTCCTACAATGAGCAGTTCTTC. Translation: CASSLDVLSSYNEQFF.

V usage is TRBV19 and J usage is TRBJ2-2, with 10 nucleotides matching TRBD1. CDR1 is LNHDA, CDR2 SQIVND, per germline (reference sequence). CDR3 length: 15 residues. Losses at the gene ends were 3 bases for V and 3 bases for J; bases not matched to a gene: 1. CDR3 coding DNA: TGTGCCAGTAGTATTGGGACAGGGGACACCGGGGAGCTGTTTTTT. Encoded protein: CASSIGTGDTGELFF.

This chain connects TRBV10-2 to TRBJ1-1; D remains ambiguous. The V end lost 3 bases, the J end lost 1 base, and 9 bases lay between the germline ends. This CDR3 contains 14 residues. Germline CDR1 is WSHSY and CDR2 is SAAADI. DNA for the CDR3: TGCGCCAGCAGTGAACGACGGGAGAACACTGAAGCTTTCTTT. Translating it yields CASSERRENTEAFF.

J is TRBJ2-6 and V is TRBV6-4, with 7 nucleotides matching TRBD1. CDR3 length equals 15 residues. The trim removed 3 bases at V and 2 bases at J, leaving 1 base unmatched. In germline, CDR1 is MRHNA, CDR2 SNTAGT. CDR3 protein: CASSEQGAGANVLTF. CDR3 DNA sequence: TGTGCCAGCAGTGAGCAGGGGGCTGGGGCCAACGTCCTGACTTTC.

The rearrangement links TRBV5-1 to TRBJ1-1, with TRBD1 as a possible D gene (5 bases). V gave up 0 bases and J gave up 6 bases, with 12 bases separating them. This CDR3 is built from 14 residues. Per germline, CDR1 SGHRS and CDR2 YFSETQ. The CDR3: CASSLGRGAAEAFF. The CDR3 nucleotides read TGCGCCAGCAGCTTGGGGAGGGGCGCGGCTGAAGCTTTCTTT.

The chain employs TRBV6-1 and TRBJ1-1, with 7 bases matching TRBD1. The V gene's germline CDR1 is MNHNS and CDR2 SASEGT. This CDR3 spans 14 amino acids. J lost 1 base, V lost 7 bases, and 6 bases had no gene match. This chain's CDR3 is CASIRTGPNTEAFF. As DNA, the CDR3 is TGTGCCAGCATTCGGACAGGACCGAACACTGAAGCTTTCTTT.